Each of the 13 T cell receptor beta chains below was sequenced from the same sample in a study of human T cells and chemical hapten exposure. TCRdb re-derived calls from the RACE reads in MiXCR, one entry per CDR3 protein. The profile shows around 300,000 distinct CDR3 sequences, around 7% of them singletons. Time point given: patch test 1, 2 weeks after DPC sensitization. Described treatment: therapeutic diphenylcyclopropenone sensitization with weekly scalp DPC. Sequencing used whole blood, obtained in connection with sensitization to the hapten diphenylcyclopropenone (DPC). These receptors were obtained from a woman under 30 with alopecia areata. Some clones in this sample may be carry-over from other donors' samples.

This clonotype was counted between two and nine times. The chain recombines TRBV20-1 with TRBJ2-7; D is uncertain. V lost 1 base and J 3 bases, leaving 10 bases between the germline ends. Germline values: CDR1 DFQATT, CDR2 SNEGSKA (reference sequence). This CDR3 contains 13 residues. CDR3 coding DNA: TGCAGTGCTAGAGGTCCCGCCGACTACGAGCAGTACTTC. It specifies CSARGPADYEQYF.

This clonotype has just a few counts. The chain is built from TRBV6-2 or TRBV6-3 and TRBJ2-3; D uncertain. Germline-derived CDR1 and CDR2 are MNHEY and SVGEGT. Trimming took 8 bases from V and 3 from J, leaving 6 bases between them. The CDR3 spans 11 residues. The CDR3 loop reads CASGKTDTQYF. CDR3 DNA: TGTGCCAGCGGAAAAACAGATACGCAGTATTTT.

The rearrangement links TRBV11-2 to TRBJ1-2; 8 nucleotides line up with TRBD1. Trimming removed 5 bases from V and 3 bases from J; junction bases left unmatched: 8. CDR1 is SGHAT, CDR2 FQNNGV, per germline. The CDR3 has 15 residues. The CDR3 nucleotides are TGTGCCAGCAGCCCTGTAGACAGGGGTCACTATGGCTACACCTTC. It specifies CASSPVDRGHYGYTF.

For the CDR3, the DNA is TGTGCCAGCAGCTTGGACAGGGCTGCGGAAACAGATACGCAGTATTTT. Translated: CASSLDRAAETDTQYF. The chain combines TRBV7-9 with TRBJ2-3; TRBD1 agrees at 8 bases. V was clipped by 3 bases and J by 3 bases; unmatched bases: 8. From germline, CDR1 is SEHNR and CDR2 FQNEAQ (reference sequence). This CDR3 has 16 amino acids.

This clonotype was seen ten or more times. V gene TRBV15 combines with J gene TRBJ2-3, with D possibly matching TRBD2 (6 bases). The V and J ends lost 3 bases and 2 bases respectively, with 12 bases between them. Germline lookup yields CDR1 LNHNV and CDR2 YYDKDF (reference sequence). CDR3 length: 15 amino acids. The CDR3 bases are TGTGCCACCAGCAGCGGAGGGACCGACACAGATACGCAGTATTTT. It is translated as CATSSGGTDTDTQYF.

The sample holds many counts of this clonotype. The rearrangement links TRBV5-1 to TRBJ2-3; D ambiguous. Germline V lookup: CDR1 SGHRS, CDR2 YFSETQ. V was trimmed by 1 base and J by 4 bases, leaving 10 bases between them. CDR3 length: 14 amino acids. The CDR3 DNA is TGCGCCAGCAGCTTGATGGTACCCGCAGATACGCAGTATTTT. Encoded protein: CASSLMVPADTQYF.

The V and J genes are TRBV4-1 and TRBJ2-2, with D unresolved. The V and J ends lost 1 base and 5 bases respectively, with 14 bases between them. The CDR3 is 16 residues long. Germline V gene sequence: CDR1 MGHRA, CDR2 YSYEKL. The chain's CDR3 is CASSQAPPFDTGELFF. The CDR3 nucleotides are TGCGCCAGCAGCCAAGCTCCGCCCTTCGATACCGGGGAGCTGTTTTTT.

This clonotype has more than one count but fewer than ten. The chain employs TRBV20-1 and TRBJ2-5; 7 bases are a match to TRBD2. In germline, CDR1 is DFQATT, CDR2 SNEGSKA (reference sequence). Unmatched junction bases numbered 2, after V lost 3 bases and J lost 1 base. The CDR3 length is 13 residues. The CDR3 here is CSARASGQETQYF. The DNA for the CDR3 is TGCAGTGCTAGGGCTAGCGGCCAAGAGACCCAGTACTTC.

This rearrangement joins TRBV20-1 to TRBJ1-6; D gene unclear. V dropped 5 bases and J dropped 2 bases, with 10 bases sitting between them. The CDR3 has 14 amino acids. In germline, CDR1 is DFQATT, CDR2 SNEGSKA (reference sequence). In DNA, the CDR3 is TGCAGTGCTGGAAGCATGGCCTATAATTCACCCCTCCACTTT. It is translated as CSAGSMAYNSPLHF.

The V call is TRBV2, the J call TRBJ1-4; D gene uncertain. Germline lookup yields CDR1 SNHLY and CDR2 FYNNEI. The CDR3 loop spans 14 amino acids. V lost 4 bases to trimming and J lost 5 bases, with 11 bases between them. As DNA, the CDR3 is TGTGCCAGCAGTGCTGGGCTGCAAAATGAAAAACTGTTTTTT. Translating it yields CASSAGLQNEKLFF.

This clonotype was picked up many times. The chain carries TRBV24-1 and TRBJ2-5; the match to TRBD1 covers 10 bases. The CDR3 length is 16 residues. Germline loops: CDR1 KGHDR, CDR2 SFDVKD. V trimming: 7 bases; J trimming: 5 bases; junction bases outside the gene matches: 12. Here the CDR3 DNA reads TGTGCCACCAGCCAACACGGGACAGGGGAGTTGGAGACCCAGTACTTC. Translated, it gives CATSQHGTGELETQYF.

This clonotype has at least ten counts. V and J are TRBV11-2 and TRBJ2-5; tentatively, D is TRBD2 (5 bases). The CDR3 has 13 amino acids. The V and J ends lost 3 bases and 3 bases respectively, with 8 bases between them. Per the germline V gene, CDR1 is SGHAT and CDR2 is FQNNGV. CDR3: CASSLERKETQYF. DNA of the CDR3: TGTGCCAGCAGCTTGGAGCGGAAAGAGACCCAGTACTTC. Using reference TRBV11-2 and TRBJ2-5 for the parts outside the CDR3, the full variable domain is EAGVAQSPRYKIIEKRQSVAFWCNPISGHATLYWYQQILGQGPKLLIQFQNNGVVDDSQLPKDRFSAERLKGVDSTLKIQPAKLEDSAVYLCASSLERKETQYFGPGTRLLVL.

The CDR3 protein is CSVYRPSNTEAFF. The CDR3 nucleotides are TGCAGCGTCTACAGGCCGTCGAACACTGAAGCTTTCTTT. The V call is TRBV29-1, the J call TRBJ1-1, with D possibly TRBD1 on 5 matching bases. Per the germline V gene, CDR1 is SQVTM and CDR2 is ANQGSEA. The V and J ends lost 6 bases and 1 base respectively, with 12 bases between them. The CDR3 sequence is 13 residues long.